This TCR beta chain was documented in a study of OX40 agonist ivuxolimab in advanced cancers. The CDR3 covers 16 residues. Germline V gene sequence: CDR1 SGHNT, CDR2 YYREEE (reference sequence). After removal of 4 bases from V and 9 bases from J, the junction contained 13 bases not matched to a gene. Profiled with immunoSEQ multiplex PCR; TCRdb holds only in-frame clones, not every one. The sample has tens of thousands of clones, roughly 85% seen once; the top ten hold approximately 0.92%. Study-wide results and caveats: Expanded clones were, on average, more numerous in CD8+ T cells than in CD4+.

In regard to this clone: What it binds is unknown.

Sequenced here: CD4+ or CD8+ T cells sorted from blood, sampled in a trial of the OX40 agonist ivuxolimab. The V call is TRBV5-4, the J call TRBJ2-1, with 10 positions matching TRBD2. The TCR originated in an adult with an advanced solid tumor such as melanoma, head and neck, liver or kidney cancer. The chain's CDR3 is CASSRRGSGGDGEQFF. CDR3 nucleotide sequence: TGTGCCAGCAGCCGCCGCGGAAGCGGGGGGGACGGTGAGCAGTTCTTC. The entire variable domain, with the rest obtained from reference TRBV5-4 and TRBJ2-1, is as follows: ETGVTQSPTHLIKTRGQQVTLRCSSQSGHNTVSWYQQALGQGPQFIFQYYREEENGRGNFPPRFSGLQFPNYSSELNVNALELDDSALYLCASSRRGSGGDGEQFFGPGTRLTVL.